This TCR beta chain appears in the sequencing data of a study of T cell responses to AZD1222 COVID-19 vaccine. Sequenced by immunoSEQ multiplex PCR; TCRdb stores in-frame clones only, minus some. The repertoire includes about 150,000 clones, 80% to 95% of them detected once, and around 2.3% sits in the top ten. This CDR3 comprises 15 residues. V was cut by 4 bases and J by 4 bases, with 14 bases left in between. The germline gives CDR1 MGHRA, CDR2 YSYEKL. About this clone: Its antigen remains unknown.

Whole-study results and caveats: Repertoire sampling occurred only after the peak T cell response. Donor demographics were predominantly white British with a female majority; clonal diversity may be underestimated.

The source of this sequence is an adult in good health. The sequenced sample was peripheral blood, obtained on day 0 of AZD1222 vaccination. The chain combines TRBV4-1 with TRBJ1-5, with no clear D. CDR3 sequence reads: CASSLREQTNQPQHF. The CDR3 coding sequence is TGCGCCAGCAGCCTACGGGAGCAAACTAATCAGCCCCAGCATTTT.